The 5 T cell receptor beta chains below come from one sample, sequenced in a study of blood T cells in healthy people across ages. A J-beta primer mix and a sample-barcoded 5' primer were used in a second PCR of about 6 to 12 cycles. Using its own MiXCR run on the 5' RACE reads, TCRdb lists one record per CDR3 protein. The sample lists 1.5 million to 2 million distinct CDR3 sequences; 30% to 40% were seen once. Sequenced input: blood. Every receptor here comes from a woman in her 30s in good health.

J is TRBJ1-4 and V is TRBV20-1; maybe TRBD1 (5 bases). Germline CDR1 and CDR2: DFQATT and SNEGSKA (reference sequence). Trimming shortened V by 6 bases and J by 7 bases, and 18 bases separated the two germline ends. There are 14 residues in the CDR3. CDR3: CSARAGTGFEKLFF. The CDR3 DNA reads as TGCAGTGCCCGCGCCGGGACGGGATTTGAAAAACTGTTTTTT.

This chain connects TRBV20-1 to TRBJ1-2; D unclear. Germline lookup yields CDR1 DFQATT and CDR2 SNEGSKA (reference sequence). The CDR3 consists of 12 residues. Trimming stripped 2 bases from V and 2 bases from J, with 6 bases between. The CDR3 region has the DNA TGCAGTGCTAGACAGACCAACTATGGCTACACCTTC. The encoded protein is CSARQTNYGYTF.

This clonotype was observed a handful of times. The chain recombines TRBV29-1 with TRBJ2-7; a possible D gene is TRBD1 (5 bases). Trimming took off 5 bases at V and 9 bases at J, with 11 bases between the two ends. Germline V gene sequence: CDR1 SQVTM, CDR2 ANQGSEA. This CDR3 comprises 10 residues. The CDR3 loop reads CSVLGQGQYF. The CDR3 DNA reads as TGCAGCGTTTTAGGTCAGGGGCAGTACTTC.

The sample holds a few counts of this clonotype. The chain combines TRBV29-1 with TRBJ2-3, with 9 bases aligning to TRBD2. CDR1 and CDR2 (germline): SQVTM, ANQGSEA. This CDR3 region has 14 residues. V gave up 7 bases and J gave up 2 bases; unmatched junction bases: 7. CDR3 in amino acids: CSAAGGRDTDTQYF. Here the CDR3 DNA reads TGCAGCGCCGCGGGGGGGCGAGACACAGATACGCAGTATTTT.

This clonotype was found a few times. The genes are TRBV30 and TRBJ2-2, with D maybe TRBD1 (6 bases). The CDR3 runs 13 residues. From germline, CDR1 is GTSNPN and CDR2 SVGIG (reference sequence). The V and J ends lost 0 bases and 6 bases respectively, with 8 bases between them. The CDR3 spells CAWSVGGPGELFF. CDR3 nucleotides: TGTGCCTGGAGTGTAGGGGGTCCCGGGGAGCTGTTTTTT.